The clone carrying this T cell receptor beta chain was observed a handful of times. Antigen: not known. Building the TCR beta libraries relied on iRepertoire HTBI primers, and CDR3 regions underwent Arm-PCR. TCRdb re-called the multiplex PCR reads through MiXCR, storing one row per CDR3 protein. The sample yields approximately 440,000 distinct CDR3 sequences, 15% to 20% seen once. This sample was included in a study of regulatory T cells in long-lasting Graves disease. Germline values: CDR1 MGHRA, CDR2 YSYEKL. V gave up 4 bases and J gave up 4 bases; unmatched junction bases: 3. The CDR3 totals 15 residues. As to time point: newly diagnosed GD, antithyroid drugs for less than 3 months. The TCR library was made from RNA extracted from PBMCs. General study results and limits: There were preferences for TRBV28, TRBJ1-2 and TRBJ2-5 in persistent disease. Relative to new patients (roughly 900), persistent patients exhibited greater sharing of public clonotypes (around 2,700).

This sample was shared with a second study, whose subject was T cells in Graves' hyperthyroidism and ophthalmopathy. That report adds: On the basis of clinical symptoms, serum thyroxine and TRAb, thyroid ultrasound and orbital computed tomography, diagnoses were made.

This clonotype originated in a man in his forties with Graves disease. The sequencing here drew on peripheral blood mononuclear cells (PBMCs), taken at new diagnosis, from a patient treated with antithyroid drugs. The V gene is TRBV4-1, the J gene TRBJ2-2; 10 bases line up with TRBD1. DNA of the CDR3: TGCGCCAGCAGCCTGACAGGGGGCGTCACCGGGGAGCTGTTTTTT. It codes for CASSLTGGVTGELFF.